This TCR beta chain was captured by sequencing in a study of blood T cell repertoires in COVID-19. Across the whole study: The origin of the acute and convalescent COVID-19 samples was the United States, Italy and Spain. T cells, B-cell-depleted T cells, or PBMCs supplied cDNA or gDNA.

Study processing details: Counts of nucleated cells, estimated from reference gene primer amplification, were obtained. The data were produced by immunoSEQ multiplex PCR, yet TCRdb's version contains in-frame clones alone and is incomplete. The V and J calls and clone size come from that table; D and trimming were worked out from the DNA. Among fewer than 300,000 clones listed, about nine tenths were seen once. The study drew participants aged about 18 to 95 years from roughly 25 US areas. This clone was found a few times. Between the trimmed V and J ends, which lost 3 bases and 6 bases, there was a span of 6 bases. The germline gives CDR1 SQVTM, CDR2 ANQGSEA. This CDR3 contains 11 residues.

This rearrangement joins TRBV29-1 to TRBJ1-3; D unresolved. This TCR was sampled from a woman under 40 who had recovered from COVID-19. The sample was PBMCs or T cells enriched from blood (not recorded which). The CDR3 is CSVDHKNTIYF. DNA for the CDR3: TGCAGCGTTGATCACAAAAACACCATATATTTT.